This T cell receptor beta chain stems from a study of blood T cell repertoires in COVID-19. V was pared by 2 bases and J by 0 bases, with 11 bases between. CDR3 length: 15 amino acids. Germline assignment: CDR1 SGHTA and CDR2 FQGNSA. Original data processing: From reference gene primer amplification, estimates of nucleated cell counts were derived. Some clones are missing from TCRdb's copy, which holds only in-frame ones; the method was immunoSEQ multiplex PCR. D and trimming come from the DNA, and the V and J calls and clone size come from that table. The table shows approximately 200,000 clones, with approximately 90% occurring only once. This clone has only one observation.

The chain recombines TRBV7-2 with TRBJ2-7, with D maybe TRBD2 (6 bases). The sequencing sample was made of peripheral blood. The origin of this receptor is a woman aged 25-40 years with acute or convalescent COVID-19. This CDR3 is CASSLTGAHSYEQYF. The CDR3 nucleotides are TGTGCCAGCAGCTTAACGGGAGCCCACTCCTACGAGCAGTACTTC.